Listed below are T cell receptor beta chains from one sample, sequenced in a study of T cells in Graves' hyperthyroidism and ophthalmopathy. One entry per CDR3 protein, called by TCRdb with MiXCR from the multiplex PCR reads. The data hold around 300,000 distinct CDR3 sequences, with roughly 13% observed a single time. Sequenced sample: blood. The receptor set was obtained from a woman in her 30s with Graves' hyperthyroidism. The CDR3 runs from the conserved cysteine through the conserved F or W. D genes are given only for firm matches. Clone size is not always given. Where it is, it says once, few, many or a class for expanded clones.

v_call	clone_size	d_call	j_call	cdr3_nt	cdr3_aa
TRBV20-1	NA	NA	TRBJ1-1	TGCAGTGGGTTAGTGAACACTGAAGCTTTCTTT	CSGLVNTEAFF
TRBV2	many	NA	TRBJ2-5	TGTGCCAGCAGTGATGCAGGGACGAACCAAGAGACCCAGTACTTC	CASSDAGTNQETQYF
TRBV19	many	NA	TRBJ2-2	TGTGCCAGTAGTACTGGGACACTGAACACCGGGGAGCTGTTTTTT	CASSTGTLNTGELFF
TRBV4-1	few	NA	TRBJ2-1	TGCGCCAGCAGCCGTATTCGGGATGAGCAGTTCTTC	CASSRIRDEQFF
TRBV7-2	many	TRBD2	TRBJ2-4	TGTGCCAGCAGCTTAGTGGCGGGAGGAGCCATAGCCAAAAACATTCAGTACTTC	CASSLVAGGAIAKNIQYF
TRBV10-3	many	TRBD2	TRBJ2-1	TGTGCCATCAGTGAGTTGCGGGAGGGCCCGTCCTACAATGAGCAGTTCTTC	CAISELREGPSYNEQFF
TRBV28	many	NA	TRBJ2-1	TGTGCCAGCAGTTTGCGGGATAGGAGGAATGAGCAGTTCTTC	CASSLRDRRNEQFF
TRBV12-3/TRBV12-4	many	NA	TRBJ1-6	TGTGCCAGCAGCCGACAGTCCGTAAGGTCACCCCTCCACTTT	CASSRQSVRSPLHF
TRBV6-2/TRBV6-3	few	NA	TRBJ1-5	TGTGCCAGCAGTAACAACCGTGGATCAGGGTTGGTCCTTCAGCAGCCCCAGCATTTT	CASSNNRGSGLVLQQPQHF
TRBV20-1	few	TRBD2	TRBJ2-5	TGCAGTGCTAGAGAAGGGGTAGCGGGCGGTGAGACCCAGTACTTC	CSAREGVAGGETQYF
TRBV19	NA	NA	TRBJ2-1	TGTGCCAGTACACAATACAGTTCCTCCTACAATGAGCAGTCCTTC	CASTQYSSSYNEQSF
TRBV6-1	many	NA	TRBJ2-7	TGTGCCAGCAGTTCCACGGGGAGGAGTACCGAGCAGTACTTC	CASSSTGRSTEQYF
TRBV18	many	TRBD1	TRBJ1-1	TGTGCCAGCTCACCATTAGGACAGGGTTTAGACACTGAAGCTTTCTTT	CASSPLGQGLDTEAFF
TRBV6-2/TRBV6-3	NA	TRBD2	TRBJ2-1	TGTGCCAGCAGGAGGTCTAGCGGGGGCTACAATGAGCAGTTCTTC	CASRRSSGGYNEQFF
TRBV6-1	many	NA	TRBJ1-2	TGTGCCAGCAGTGAAGCAGGGAGGGGCTACTATGGCTACACCTTC	CASSEAGRGYYGYTF
TRBV20-1	NA	TRBD2	TRBJ2-2	TGCAGTGCCGTGGGCGGAGGGGAGGGCGGGGAGCTGTTTTTT	CSAVGGGEGGELFF
TRBV28	few	TRBD1	TRBJ1-6	TGTGCCAGCAGTTTCCGCGACAGGGTCTCACCCCTCCACTTT	CASSFRDRVSPLHF
TRBV6-1	NA	TRBD1	TRBJ1-2	TGTGCCACCAGACAGGGAGCTAACTATGGCTACACCTTC	CATRQGANYGYTF